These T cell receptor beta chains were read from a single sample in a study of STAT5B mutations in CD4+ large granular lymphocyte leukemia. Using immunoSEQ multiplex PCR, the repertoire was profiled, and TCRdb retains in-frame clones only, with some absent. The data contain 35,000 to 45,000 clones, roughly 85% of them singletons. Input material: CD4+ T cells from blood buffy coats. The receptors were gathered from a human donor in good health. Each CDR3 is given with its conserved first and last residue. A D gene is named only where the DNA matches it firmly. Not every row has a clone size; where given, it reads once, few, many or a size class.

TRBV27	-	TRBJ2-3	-	TGTGCCAGCAGTCCACAGGGACTTACAGATACGCAGTATTTT	CASSPQGLTDTQYF
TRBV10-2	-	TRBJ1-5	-	TGCGCCAGCAGTGAGTCGGACGGTAGCAATCAGCCCCAGCATTTT	CASSESDGSNQPQHF
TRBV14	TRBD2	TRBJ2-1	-	TGTGCCAGCAGCCGCGGGACTACTAATGAGCAGTTCTTC	CASSRGTTNEQFF
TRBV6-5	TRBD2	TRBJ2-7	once	TGTGCCAGCAGTTCCTCTAGCGGGAGTTCGATATTGTACTTC	CASSSSSGSSILYF
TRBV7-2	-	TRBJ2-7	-	TGTGCCAGCAGCGAATTAATACAGGGATTTTCCGAGCAGTACTTC	CASSELIQGFSEQYF
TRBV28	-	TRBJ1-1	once	TGTGCCAGCAGGATTGGGACAACCACTGAAGCTTTCTTT	CASRIGTTTEAFF
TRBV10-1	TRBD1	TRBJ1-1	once	TGCGCCAGCAGTGAGTCCTTCCAGGGGGCGGGATTTGCTGAAGCTTTCTTT	CASSESFQGAGFAEAFF
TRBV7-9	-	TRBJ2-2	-	TGTGCCAGCAGCCTAATCGGGATCTCGGCAACCGGGGAGCTGTTTTTT	CASSLIGISATGELFF
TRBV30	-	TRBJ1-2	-	TGTGCCTGGAGGTCCCCGGGTAGGGGAGGTAACTATGGCTACACCTTC	CAWRSPGRGGNYGYTF
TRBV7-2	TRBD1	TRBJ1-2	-	TGTGCCAGCAGCTTTCGTTACGGGACAGATTATGGCTACACCTTC	CASSFRYGTDYGYTF
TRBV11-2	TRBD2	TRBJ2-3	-	TGTGCCAGCAGCTTATTAAGATGGAGGCGGGAGGGCACAGATACGCAGTATTTT	CASSLLRWRREGTDTQYF
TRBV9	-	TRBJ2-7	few	TGTGCCAGCAGACTCTTCTGGAGGGGGAGGGGGGTTGTGGACGAGCAGTACTTC	CASRLFWRGRGVVDEQYF
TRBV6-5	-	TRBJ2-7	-	TGTGCCAGCAGTTACGCGGTGGCGGGATCCCACGAGCAGTACTTC	CASSYAVAGSHEQYF
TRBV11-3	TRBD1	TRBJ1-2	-	TGTGCCAGCAGCTTAGTACCCCCCCGGGACAGGTATAACTATGGCTACACCTTC	CASSLVPPRDRYNYGYTF
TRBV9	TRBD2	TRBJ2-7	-	TGTGCCAGCAGCCGGGCTAGCGGGAGCTACGAGCAGTACTTC	CASSRASGSYEQYF
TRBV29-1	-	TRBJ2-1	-	TGCAGCGTGGGGGGCTATGAGCAGTTCTTC	CSVGGYEQFF
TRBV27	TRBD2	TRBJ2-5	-	TGTGCCAGCAGTTTATGGGCTAGCGGGAGAATGGCAGAGACCCAGTACTTC	CASSLWASGRMAETQYF
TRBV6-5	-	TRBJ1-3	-	TGTGCCAGCAGTTATAGGTATACCTCTGGAAACACCATATATTTT	CASSYRYTSGNTIYF
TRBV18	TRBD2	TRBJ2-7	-	TGTGCCAGCTCAGTCCTGGGACTAGCGGGAGGCGAGCAGTACTTC	CASSVLGLAGGEQYF
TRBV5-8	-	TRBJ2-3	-	TGTGCCAGCAGCTACGACGGACAGAGGATGGATACGCAGTATTTT	CASSYDGQRMDTQYF
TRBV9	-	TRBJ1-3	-	TGTGCCAGCAGCGTAGAAGGCTCTGGAAACACCATATATTTT	CASSVEGSGNTIYF
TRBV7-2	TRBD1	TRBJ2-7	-	TGTGCCAGCAGCTTTACCGGGACAGGGTCCTACGAGCAGTACTTC	CASSFTGTGSYEQYF
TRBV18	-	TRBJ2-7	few	TGTGCCAGCTCAAGACAGTCCCTCGAGCAGTACTTC	CASSRQSLEQYF
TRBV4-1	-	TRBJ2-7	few	TGCGCCAGCAGCCAAGGGCCGGCCTCTACCTACGAGCAGTACTTC	CASSQGPASTYEQYF
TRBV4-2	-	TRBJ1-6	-	TGTGCCAGCAGCCAAGTGGACTTAGAGGATTCACCCCTCCACTTT	CASSQVDLEDSPLHF
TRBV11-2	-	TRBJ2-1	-	TGTGCCAGCAGCCAGGACAGTCGCTCCTACAATGAGCAGTTCTTC	CASSQDSRSYNEQFF
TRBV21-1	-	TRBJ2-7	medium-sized	TGTGCCAGCAGCAAAGTGAGCGGGACGTCCTACGAGCAGTACTTC	CASSKVSGTSYEQYF
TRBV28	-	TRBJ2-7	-	TGTGCCAGCTCCCCGGGGCCGGCCCGTGAGCAGTACTTC	CASSPGPAREQYF
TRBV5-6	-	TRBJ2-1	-	TGTGCCAGCAGCTTGCAGGGGACATATGTAGAGTTCTTC	CASSLQGTYVEFF
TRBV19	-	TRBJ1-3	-	TGTGCCAGTAGTATCCCCAGTGGGATCTCTGGAAACACCATATATTTT	CASSIPSGISGNTIYF
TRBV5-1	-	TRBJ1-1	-	TGCGCCAGCAGCTTGGTTAACACTGAAGCTTTCTTT	CASSLVNTEAFF
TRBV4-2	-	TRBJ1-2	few	TGTGCCAGCAGCCGGGAGACAAGGAACTATGGCTACACCTTC	CASSRETRNYGYTF
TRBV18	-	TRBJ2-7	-	TGTGCCAGCTCACCACTAGGGACTTCCATCTACGAGCAGTACTTC	CASSPLGTSIYEQYF
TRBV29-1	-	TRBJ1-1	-	TGCAGCGTTGCGCGTCAGTTGAACACTGAAGCTTTCTTT	CSVARQLNTEAFF
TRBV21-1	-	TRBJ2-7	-	TGTGCCAGCAGCAAAGGGTCTACGGGACAGGGGGCCTACGAGCAGTACTTC	CASSKGSTGQGAYEQYF
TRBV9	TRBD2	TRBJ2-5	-	TGTGCCAGCAGCGTAGGCACTAGCGGGAGGGCCGGGGAGACCCAGTACTTC	CASSVGTSGRAGETQYF
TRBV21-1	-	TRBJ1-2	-	TGTGCCAGCGAGGGCTACACCTTC	CASEGYTF
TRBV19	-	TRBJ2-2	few	TGTGCCAGTGAGGTCGTTTTGAACACCGGGGAGCTGTTTTTT	CASEVVLNTGELFF
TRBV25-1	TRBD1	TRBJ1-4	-	TGTGCCAGCAGTGCTGGGGAACAGGGGGCGCATGAAAAACTGTTTTTT	CASSAGEQGAHEKLFF
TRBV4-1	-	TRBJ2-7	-	TGCGCCAGCAGCCAGGAACCCTACGAGCAGTACTTC	CASSQEPYEQYF
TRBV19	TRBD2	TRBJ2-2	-	TGTGCCAGTAGTATCCCGACTAGCGGGAGAATCACTCGTCGGGCTGGGGAGCTGTTTTTT	CASSIPTSGRITRRAGELFF
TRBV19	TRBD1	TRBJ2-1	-	TGTGCCAGTAGTCCAGCGACAGGGGATGCCTACAATGAGCAGTTCTTC	CASSPATGDAYNEQFF
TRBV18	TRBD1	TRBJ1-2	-	TGTGCCAGCTCACAGGACAGGGATATGGTTGGCTACACCTTC	CASSQDRDMVGYTF
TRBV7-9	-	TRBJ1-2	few	TGTGCCAGCAGCCCAGGGCAGGGTCACGGCTACACCTTC	CASSPGQGHGYTF
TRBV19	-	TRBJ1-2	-	TGTGCCAGTAGTCAACAGGTAAATCGCTATGGCTACACCTTC	CASSQQVNRYGYTF
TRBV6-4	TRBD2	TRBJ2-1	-	TGTGCCAGCAGTGACTTTAGCGGGAGCACCTACAATGAGCAGTTCTTC	CASSDFSGSTYNEQFF
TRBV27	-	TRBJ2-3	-	TGTGCCAGCAGTTTATTCTTAAGAGATACGCAGTATTTT	CASSLFLRDTQYF
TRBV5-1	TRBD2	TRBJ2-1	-	TGCGCCAGCAGCTTTACTAGCGGGAGTCCCTTACTTTACAATGAGCAGTTCTTC	CASSFTSGSPLLYNEQFF
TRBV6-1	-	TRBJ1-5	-	TGTGCCAGCATCCCTGAGAGGGGCAATCAGCCCCAGCATTTT	CASIPERGNQPQHF
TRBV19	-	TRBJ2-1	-	TGTGCCAGTAGAGACAGGTGGTCTGAGCAGTTCTTC	CASRDRWSEQFF
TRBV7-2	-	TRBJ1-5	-	TGTGCCAGCAGCTTAAAGATAGGTCCTCAGCCCCAGCATTTT	CASSLKIGPQPQHF
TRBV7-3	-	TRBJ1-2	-	TGTGCCAGCAGGCCCTCCCCCGGGGGAGCGCATGGCTACACCTTC	CASRPSPGGAHGYTF
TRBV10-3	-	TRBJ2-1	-	TGTGCCATCAGTGTAGGGAACCCCTGGGGAAATGAGCAGTTCTTC	CAISVGNPWGNEQFF
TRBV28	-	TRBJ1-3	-	TGTGCCAGCAGCCTCGGCGGCCCATCTAAAAACACCATATATTTT	CASSLGGPSKNTIYF
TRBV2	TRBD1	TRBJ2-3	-	TGTGCCAGCAGTGAAGTGACAGGGGCAGGGAGAACGCAGTATTTT	CASSEVTGAGRTQYF
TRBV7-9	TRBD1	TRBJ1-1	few	TGTGCCAGCAGCAACAGGGGAAGGACCACTGAAGCTTTCTTT	CASSNRGRTTEAFF
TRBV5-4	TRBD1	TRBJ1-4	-	TGTGCCAGCAGCCGGGGGACAGGGAACGAAAAACTGTTTTTT	CASSRGTGNEKLFF
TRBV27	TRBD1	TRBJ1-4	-	TGTGCCAGCAGTGTGGGGGACAGGATCGGGGAAAAACTGTTTTTT	CASSVGDRIGEKLFF
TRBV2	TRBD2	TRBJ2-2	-	TGTGCCAGCAGGGGGACTAGCGTGAACACCGGGGAGCTGTTTTTT	CASRGTSVNTGELFF
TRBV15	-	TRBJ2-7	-	TGTGCCACCAGCAGAGATTCGGGTCGGGCGTACTTC	CATSRDSGRAYF